This T cell receptor (beta chain) was recorded in a study of tumor-infiltrating lymphocytes in glioblastoma multiforme. Study findings and constraints: TCR plus mutation findings rest on a single glioblastoma patient. Functional subtype sorting of these T cells was not performed.

CDR1 and CDR2 from the germline V gene are MDHEN and SYDVKM. The V and J ends lost 4 bases and 3 bases, in that order; junction bases with no gene match: 3. This CDR3 comprises 13 residues. Notes on this clonotype: What it binds is not known.

TCR beta libraries were built from RNA through three nested multiplex PCR rounds using modified ARM-PCR. TCRB-specific cDNA synthesis used 0.4 to 0.65 ug of total RNA. Unique molecular identifiers were not described for the libraries. TCRdb passed the multiplex PCR reads through MiXCR, listing each CDR3 protein once. In the table there are about 15,000 distinct CDR3 sequences, 55% to 75% of which are singletons. Sample: brain tumor tissue. The V call is TRBV28, the J call TRBJ2-7; TRBD1 agrees at 7 bases. This TCR came from a male donor with glioblastoma. Here the CDR3 reads CASSSGQNYEQYF. The CDR3 nucleotides are TGTGCCAGCAGTTCGGGACAGAACTACGAGCAGTACTTC.